The 29 T cell receptor beta chains given below trace back to one sample, sequenced in a study of shared clonotypes between healthy human individuals. Sequencing used immunoSEQ multiplex PCR; TCRdb keeps in-frame clones, though not all of them. The table lists around 2.5 million clones, over 85% of them singletons. The sample consisted of naive CD4+ T cells from PBMCs. The subset: CD45RA+ positively selected. All receptors derive from a man younger than 35 in good health. Some clones in this sample may be carry-over from other donors' samples.

The J gene is TRBJ1-1, the V gene TRBV6-5, with D hard to call. Germline loops: CDR1 MNHEY, CDR2 SVGAGI. V lost 0 bases and J 10 bases, leaving 12 bases between the germline ends. The CDR3 has 13 residues. The CDR3: CASSYSKGLGAFF. The CDR3 DNA reads as TGTGCCAGCAGTTACTCGAAAGGGTTGGGAGCTTTCTTT.

V usage is TRBV7-6 and J usage is TRBJ2-5, with D tentatively TRBD1 or TRBD2 (5 bases each). Germline CDR1 and CDR2: SGHVS and FNYEAQ. V was clipped by 8 bases and J by 4 bases, with 11 bases between them. This CDR3 comprises 12 residues. The CDR3 DNA reads as TGTGCCAGCGGGGGTTTAAGAGAGACCCAGTACTTC. Its translation is CASGGLRETQYF.

This clone was seen a single time. V is TRBV28 and J is TRBJ1-2, with D possibly TRBD1 on 6 matching bases. The CDR3 sequence is 14 residues long. Germline assignment: CDR1 MDHEN and CDR2 SYDVKM. Trimming cost V 4 bases and J 1 base, with 10 bases left between them. CDR3 protein: CASSWGARNYGYTF. The CDR3 coding sequence is TGTGCCAGCAGTTGGGGGGCCCGTAACTATGGCTACACCTTC.

The chain employs TRBV5-1 and TRBJ1-1; the D gene is possibly TRBD1 (5 bases). Trimming left V 1 base short and J 0 bases short, with 16 bases between. Germline CDR1 reads SGHRS; CDR2 reads YFSETQ. CDR3 length: 17 amino acids. CDR3 in amino acids: CASSLITGAGLNTEAFF. The CDR3 nucleotides are TGCGCCAGCAGCTTGATCACCGGGGCAGGGTTGAACACTGAAGCTTTCTTT.

In regard to this clone: Other DNA sequences in this specimen translate into the identical CDR3. The rearrangement uses TRBV5-1 and TRBJ2-3; no clear D. The CDR3 has 14 residues. Trimming took off 0 bases at V and 1 base at J, with 6 bases between the two ends. Germline V gene sequence: CDR1 SGHRS, CDR2 YFSETQ. This CDR3 is CASSLVSGTDTQYF. For the CDR3, the DNA is TGCGCCAGCAGCTTGGTATCGGGCACAGATACGCAGTATTTT.

The chain couples TRBV27 to TRBJ2-5, with 12 bases matching TRBD2. The CDR3 runs 18 residues. J gave up 4 bases and V 5 bases, and 14 bases lay outside the gene matches. The germline gives CDR1 MNHEY, CDR2 SMNVEV (reference sequence). The CDR3 reads CASSPRRLAGALGETQYF. CDR3 sequence (DNA): TGTGCCAGCAGTCCCCGCCGACTAGCGGGAGCTTTGGGAGAGACCCAGTACTTC.

The chain combines TRBV11-2 with TRBJ2-1; D perhaps matches TRBD1 (6 bases). V shed 0 bases and J shed 7 bases, with 7 bases lying between them. The CDR3 has 13 amino acids. CDR1 SGHAT and CDR2 FQNNGV come from the germline V gene. The CDR3 region has the DNA TGTGCCAGCAGCTTAGAAAGGGGGAATGAGCAGTTCTTC. It specifies CASSLERGNEQFF.

This rearrangement joins TRBV5-1 to TRBJ2-5; 7 bases agree with TRBD1. CDR1 is SGHRS and CDR2 is YFSETQ in the germline V gene. CDR3 length: 14 amino acids. J lost 4 bases, V lost 5 bases, and 8 bases had no gene match. This chain's CDR3 is CASRGTAGGETQYF. The CDR3 nucleotides are TGCGCCAGCAGGGGTACAGCAGGGGGAGAGACCCAGTACTTC.

The chain has TRBV5-8 and TRBJ2-1, with TRBD2 matching 11 bases. CDR3 length: 15 amino acids. Germline values: CDR1 SGHTS, CDR2 YDEGEE. The junction had 3 bases not matched to a gene; V was cut back by 4 bases and J by 3 bases. CDR3 DNA: TGTGCCAGCAGCGAGGGACTAGCGGTCTACAATGAGCAGTTCTTC. Its translation: CASSEGLAVYNEQFF.

The rearrangement links TRBV27 to TRBJ2-7, with 7 bases aligning to TRBD1. The J segment lost 12 bases and the V segment lost 5 bases, leaving 4 bases of the junction unmatched. The CDR3 consists of 10 residues. Germline loops: CDR1 MNHEY, CDR2 SMNVEV (reference sequence). The CDR3 coding sequence is TGTGCCAGCAGTGTGACAGGGCCGTACTTC. Protein sequence: CASSVTGPYF.

The V call is TRBV7-2, the J call TRBJ2-2; tentatively, D is TRBD1 (5 bases). V lost 0 bases, J lost 7 bases, and 9 bases lay in between. CDR1 and CDR2 from the germline V gene are SGHTA and FQGNSA. The length of the CDR3 is 14 residues. CDR3 sequence: CASSLAGADGELFF. DNA for the CDR3: TGTGCCAGCAGCTTAGCAGGGGCGGACGGGGAGCTGTTTTTT.

This rearrangement joins TRBV19 to TRBJ2-5; perhaps D is TRBD1 or TRBD2 (5 bases each). The length of the CDR3 is 13 residues. Germline assignment: CDR1 LNHDA and CDR2 SQIVND (reference sequence). Trimming took 10 bases from V and 5 from J, leaving 17 bases between them. The CDR3 region is CATQRGRRETQYF. For the CDR3, the DNA is TGTGCCACACAAAGGGGCAGGAGGGAGACCCAGTACTTC.

The genes are TRBV20-1 and TRBJ2-7; D not resolved. CDR1 DFQATT and CDR2 SNEGSKA come from the germline V gene (reference sequence). V was trimmed by 3 bases and J by 5 bases, leaving 8 bases between them. CDR3 length: 11 amino acids. The CDR3 is CSASPGNEQYF. Here the CDR3 DNA reads TGCAGTGCTAGTCCCGGCAACGAGCAGTACTTC.

Details on this clone: The sample has other DNA sequences that encode this CDR3 too. V and J are TRBV5-1 and TRBJ2-3, with 10 positions matching TRBD2. CDR1 is SGHRS, CDR2 YFSETQ, per germline. After removal of 3 bases from V and 1 base from J, the junction contained 2 bases not matched to a gene. CDR3 size: 15 residues. The CDR3 DNA follows: TGCGCCAGCAGCTCCGGGACTAGCGGCACAGATACGCAGTATTTT. Translated: CASSSGTSGTDTQYF.

The chain is built from TRBV2 and TRBJ2-7; 10 bases align to TRBD1. The V gene end was trimmed by 5 bases and the J gene end by 2 bases; junction bases not matched to a gene: 6. This CDR3 is 15 amino acids long. Germline V gene sequence: CDR1 SNHLY, CDR2 FYNNEI. CDR3 region: CASSTGTGVAYEQYF. CDR3 DNA: TGTGCCAGCAGTACCGGGACAGGGGTTGCCTACGAGCAGTACTTC.

V usage is TRBV5-5 and J usage is TRBJ2-7; TRBD1 matches at 7 bases. V shed 0 bases and J 4 bases; nucleotides not matched to a gene: 7. Germline CDR1 and CDR2: SGHKS and YYEKEE (reference sequence). The CDR3 spans 15 residues. The CDR3 DNA sequence: TGTGCCAGCAGCTTGGACTCACAGGGGCGATACGAGCAGTACTTC. It is translated as CASSLDSQGRYEQYF.

The chain employs TRBV28 and TRBJ2-5; 7 positions agree with TRBD1. The DNA end is more similar to TRBJ2-7, so the J call may be wrong. This CDR3 region has 15 residues. The germline CDR1 and CDR2 sequences are MDHEN and SYDVKM. CDR3 coding DNA: TGTGCCAGCAGTTCGGGACAGCCCTTCCTCTACGAGCAGTACTTC. This sequence encodes CASSSGQPFLYEQYF.

The V gene is TRBV7-2, the J gene TRBJ2-1; 12 bases map to TRBD2. This CDR3 spans 14 amino acids. The trim removed 4 bases at V and 9 bases at J, leaving 4 bases unmatched. Germline CDR1 reads SGHTA; CDR2 reads FQGNSA. The CDR3 protein is CASSSLAGGVEQFF. The CDR3 DNA reads as TGTGCCAGCAGCTCCCTAGCGGGAGGGGTTGAGCAGTTCTTC.

This chain connects TRBV6-5 to TRBJ1-3, with 7 bases identical to TRBD1. Trimming took 4 bases from V and 3 from J; bases not matched to a gene: 9. The CDR3 loop spans 16 amino acids. CDR1 and CDR2 from the germline V gene are MNHEY and SVGAGI. CDR3 DNA sequence: TGTGCCAGCAGTTCGGGACAGATAGGAAGTGGAAACACCATATATTTT. The encoded protein is CASSSGQIGSGNTIYF.

A note on this clone: The sample holds other DNA sequences that translate to the same CDR3. V is TRBV20-1 and J is TRBJ2-7, with 7 bases fitting TRBD1. The J segment lost 4 bases and the V segment lost 6 bases, leaving 3 bases of the junction unmatched. Germline CDR1 and CDR2: DFQATT and SNEGSKA (reference sequence). The CDR3 contains 11 residues. Here the CDR3 reads CSARGQYEQYF. The DNA for the CDR3 is TGCAGTGCAAGGGGACAGTACGAGCAGTACTTC.

This chain uses TRBV10-3 with TRBJ2-3; 7 nucleotides align to TRBD1. The CDR3 length is 16 residues. Germline CDR1 ENHRY, CDR2 SYGVKD. The V gene end was trimmed by 6 bases and the J gene end by 1 base; junction bases not matched to a gene: 10. The CDR3 loop reads CAIRQNRGVGTDTQYF. CDR3 coding DNA: TGTGCCATCAGACAAAACAGGGGCGTGGGCACAGATACGCAGTATTTT.

The V gene is TRBV11-1, the J gene TRBJ2-1, with TRBD2 as a possible D gene (6 bases). Trimming pared 7 bases from V and 0 bases from J, leaving 13 bases between. CDR1 is SGHAT, CDR2 FQDESV, per germline (reference sequence). The CDR3 sequence is 15 residues long. The CDR3 region has the DNA TGTGCCAGCACCTTTCACGGGAGCTCCTACAATGAGCAGTTCTTC. Amino acid sequence: CASTFHGSSYNEQFF.

The chain links TRBV10-2 to TRBJ2-7; 10 bases align to TRBD1. The germline gives CDR1 WSHSY, CDR2 SAAADI. Unmatched junction bases numbered 6, after V lost 6 bases and J lost 4 bases. The CDR3 is 14 amino acids. The CDR3 spells CASRGAGQGYEQYF. CDR3 bases: TGCGCCAGCAGGGGGGCGGGACAGGGGTACGAGCAGTACTTC.

The rearrangement links TRBV29-1 to TRBJ2-1; D ambiguous. This CDR3 region has 14 residues. Looked up from germline, CDR1 is SQVTM and CDR2 is ANQGSEA. Trimming pared 8 bases from V and 4 bases from J, leaving 18 bases between. As DNA, the CDR3 is TGCAGCTCCGGCTCAGTTGGGATTTACAATGAGCAGTTCTTC. Protein sequence: CSSGSVGIYNEQFF.

The chain is built from TRBV5-1 and TRBJ2-7; 9 bases align to TRBD1. Germline V gives CDR1 SGHRS, CDR2 YFSETQ. V dropped 0 bases and J dropped 6; count of bases not matched to a gene: 7. The CDR3 consists of 15 residues. CDR3 DNA: TGCGCCAGCAGCTTGGCCAATCTACAGGGGGCCGAGCAGTACTTC. This translates into CASSLANLQGAEQYF.

DNA of the CDR3: TGTGCCAGCGGGATGATCACTACTAACTATGGCTACACCTTC. It yields the protein CASGMITTNYGYTF. The chain uses TRBV6-1 and TRBJ1-2; the D is unclear. CDR3 length: 14 amino acids. V was clipped by 8 bases and J by 0 bases, with 13 bases between them. Germline CDR1 MNHNS, CDR2 SASEGT.

The rearrangement uses TRBV7-3 and TRBJ2-1, with D unclear. Germline V gives CDR1 SGHTA, CDR2 FQGTGA. This CDR3 contains 14 residues. V was pared by 5 bases and J by 7 bases, with 15 bases between. The CDR3 region is CASSLGPLRNEQFF. Written as DNA, the CDR3 is TGTGCCAGCAGCCTTGGGCCTTTGCGAAATGAGCAGTTCTTC.

This chain joins TRBV29-1 and TRBJ1-2; TRBD1 might be the D (5 bases). There are 12 residues in the CDR3. The ends were cut back, 7 bases at V and 6 bases at J, with 15 bases in the middle. Germline V gene sequence: CDR1 SQVTM, CDR2 ANQGSEA. Here the CDR3 DNA reads TGCAGCGCCCAAGGTCAGGGACATGGCTACACCTTC. Residues: CSAQGQGHGYTF. The complete variable domain, with remaining parts taken from reference TRBV29-1 and TRBJ1-2, reads SAVISQKPSRDICQRGTSLTIQCQVDSQVTMMFWYRQQPGQSLTLIATANQGSEATYESGFVIDKFPISRPNLTFSTLTVSNMSPEDSSIYLCSAQGQGHGYTFGSGTRLTVV.

The chain employs TRBV28 and TRBJ2-7, with D perhaps TRBD1 (6 bases). This CDR3 has 13 residues. V gave up 6 bases and J gave up 2 bases, with 11 bases separating them. Germline CDR1 MDHEN, CDR2 SYDVKM. The CDR3 nucleotides read TGTGCCAGCAGCCAGGACAGCCCCTACGAGCAGTACTTC. This encodes CASSQDSPYEQYF.